This is a list of T cell receptor beta chains from one sample in a study of T cell responses to AZD1222 COVID-19 vaccine. Sequencing used immunoSEQ multiplex PCR; TCRdb keeps in-frame clones, though not all of them. The sample has some 190,000 clones, roughly 94% seen once. The sample here was peripheral blood, taken 28 days after the second dose of the MenACWY control vaccine. The receptors shown here come from an adult who received the MenACWY meningococcal vaccine as a control. CDR3s include the opening cysteine and the closing phenylalanine or tryptophan. The D gene is left open where the match is weak. Part of the rows lack a size; the others show once, few, many or a class for expanded clones.

TRBV19	-	few	TRBJ2-2	CASSVGPNTGELFF	TGTGCCAGTAGTGTAGGGCCGAACACCGGGGAGCTGTTTTTT
TRBV4-2	TRBD1	-	TRBJ1-4	CASSRSSGGDNEKLFF	TGTGCCAGCAGCCGCTCCTCAGGGGGTGATAATGAAAAACTGTTTTTT
TRBV27	TRBD2	-	TRBJ2-1	CASSLGLAGNEQFF	TGTGCCAGCAGTTTAGGGCTAGCGGGGAATGAGCAGTTCTTC
TRBV6-5	TRBD1	-	TRBJ1-2	CASSQAGQSAYTF	TGTGCCAGCAGCCAGGCGGGACAGTCAGCCTACACCTTC
TRBV10-1	TRBD2	-	TRBJ2-3	CASSGQREGPEDTQYF	TGCGCCAGCAGTGGCCAGCGGGAGGGCCCAGAGGATACGCAGTATTTT
TRBV28	TRBD1	-	TRBJ2-7	CATRRQGAAYEQYF	TGTGCCACCCGAAGGCAGGGGGCAGCCTACGAGCAGTACTTC
TRBV18	TRBD2	-	TRBJ2-3	CASSQLAGGATDTQYF	TGTGCCAGCTCTCAGCTAGCGGGAGGAGCGACAGATACGCAGTATTTT
TRBV15	-	once	TRBJ2-5	CATSRDPRQETQYF	TGTGCCACCAGCAGAGATCCCAGACAAGAGACCCAGTACTTC
TRBV19	TRBD2	-	TRBJ2-7	CASSSGGTYEQYF	TGTGCCAGTAGTTCCGGGGGGACCTACGAGCAGTACTTC
TRBV2	-	-	TRBJ2-7	CASSEAFGEQYF	TGTGCCAGCAGTGAGGCGTTCGGCGAGCAGTACTTC
TRBV28	-	-	TRBJ1-5	CASSLSVGPSQPQHF	TGTGCCAGCAGTTTATCGGTCGGGCCGTCTCAGCCCCAGCATTTT
TRBV7-3	TRBD1	-	TRBJ2-6	CASSSYRGQGSGANVLTF	TGTGCCAGCAGCTCCTACCGGGGACAGGGTTCTGGGGCCAACGTCCTGACTTTC
TRBV4-3	-	-	TRBJ1-1	CASSQELGTVNTEAFF	TGCGCCAGCAGCCAAGAACTCGGGACGGTTAACACTGAAGCTTTCTTT
TRBV15	TRBD1	-	TRBJ2-7	CATSRDRGTGFNEQYF	TGTGCCACCAGCAGAGATCGAGGGACAGGGTTCAATGAGCAGTACTTC
TRBV5-8	-	once	TRBJ1-4	CASSLAWVPNEKLFF	TGTGCCAGCAGCTTGGCCTGGGTCCCGAATGAAAAACTGTTTTTT
TRBV4-2	-	-	TRBJ2-7	CASSQGSYEQYF	TGTGCCAGCAGCCAGGGATCCTACGAGCAGTACTTC
TRBV9	-	once	TRBJ2-1	CASSVTGTYNEQFF	TGTGCCAGCAGCGTGACGGGAACCTACAATGAGCAGTTCTTC
TRBV6-6	-	-	TRBJ1-2	CASSFTRGGGKGYTF	TGTGCCAGCAGTTTCACTCGCGGTGGGGGCAAGGGCTACACCTTC
TRBV7-9	-	-	TRBJ2-5	CASRWGTETQYF	TGTGCCAGCCGGTGGGGGACAGAGACCCAGTACTTC
TRBV6-5	-	once	TRBJ1-1	CASRVGLNTEAFF	TGTGCCAGCAGAGTAGGGTTGAACACTGAAGCTTTCTTT
TRBV27	-	-	TRBJ2-7	CASSLGKSYEQYF	TGTGCCAGCAGTTTGGGTAAATCCTACGAGCAGTACTTC
TRBV7-9	TRBD1	-	TRBJ1-1	CASSLASGTGAGTEAFF	TGTGCCAGCAGCTTAGCTTCCGGGACAGGGGCGGGCACTGAAGCTTTCTTT
TRBV5-6	-	-	TRBJ1-6	CASSLFPKSKAPLHF	TGTGCCAGCAGCTTGTTTCCCAAATCGAAGGCGCCCCTCCACTTT
TRBV6-5	TRBD1	-	TRBJ1-6	CASSPTGGPLHF	TGTGCCAGCAGCCCGACAGGGGGACCCCTCCACTTT
TRBV7-2	TRBD1	-	TRBJ1-4	CASSIGQGGEKLFF	TGTGCCAGCAGCATCGGACAGGGAGGGGAAAAACTGTTTTTT
TRBV11-2	TRBD1	-	TRBJ1-2	CASSPGQGYGYTF	TGTGCCAGCAGCCCGGGACAGGGCTATGGCTACACCTTC
TRBV30	-	-	TRBJ2-5	CAWSVGSLRRETQYF	TGTGCCTGGAGTGTAGGCAGCCTGAGGCGAGAGACCCAGTACTTC
TRBV9	TRBD2	-	TRBJ2-5	CASSPQRGLLQETQYF	TGTGCCAGCAGCCCTCAGCGGGGACTATTACAAGAGACCCAGTACTTC
TRBV19	TRBD1	-	TRBJ2-1	CASSAGQGRKYNEQFF	TGTGCCAGTAGTGCCGGACAGGGGAGAAAATACAATGAGCAGTTCTTC
TRBV28	TRBD1	once	TRBJ2-2	CASSTGGANTGELFF	TGTGCCAGCTCCACAGGGGGCGCGAACACCGGGGAGCTGTTTTTT
TRBV19	TRBD1	-	TRBJ1-6	CASSKGQGFGSPLHF	TGTGCCAGTAGTAAGGGACAGGGTTTCGGTTCACCCCTCCACTTT
TRBV4-3	-	-	TRBJ1-5	CASSQDGGSNQPQHF	TGCGCCAGCAGCCAAGATGGAGGTAGCAATCAGCCCCAGCATTTT
TRBV5-1	-	-	TRBJ1-1	CASSLAPQGWLNTEAFF	TGCGCCAGCAGCTTGGCCCCACAGGGATGGCTGAACACTGAAGCTTTCTTT